Following are 32 T cell receptor beta chains from one sample sequenced in a study of Ad26.COV2.S vaccination and SARS-CoV-2 variants. Repertoires were generated with immunoSEQ multiplex PCR, while TCRdb's copy carries only in-frame clones and drops some. Altogether about 350,000 clones are present, roughly nine tenths being singletons, with the ten largest covering around 6.1%. Documented treatment: some 19 received Ad26.COV2.S at low or high dose, single or two shots; about five received placebo; per-sample allocation not given. Sampling occurred on day 63 after the first vaccine or placebo injection. The material sequenced was peripheral blood, taken in a trial of Ad26.COV2.S vaccine versus placebo. These receptors originate from a person between 18 and 59 years old who received the Ad26.COV2.S COVID-19 vaccine or a placebo.

V usage is TRBV7-9 and J usage is TRBJ2-5; D is possibly TRBD1 or TRBD2 (5 bases each). Germline V gene sequence: CDR1 SEHNR, CDR2 FQNEAQ (reference sequence). V shed 2 bases and J shed 5 bases, with 15 bases lying between them. This CDR3 has 15 amino acids. The CDR3 protein is CASSLLRDVRETQYF. The CDR3, as DNA: TGTGCCAGCAGCTTACTCCGGGACGTCCGGGAGACCCAGTACTTC.

This clone was detected only a few times. CDR3 nucleotide sequence: TGCGCCAGCAGCCAAGAGCCCCCCGGGGGCAATCAGCCCCAGCATTTT. It yields the protein CASSQEPPGGNQPQHF. This chain joins TRBV4-3 and TRBJ1-5, with D unresolved. The CDR3 spans 16 residues. From germline, CDR1 is LGHNA and CDR2 YSLEER. With 0 bases removed from V and 2 bases from J, the gap between germline ends came to 11 bases.

V is TRBV5-5 and J is TRBJ2-1; 9 positions agree with TRBD1. V lost 0 bases to trimming and J lost 1 base; unmatched junction nucleotides: 2. The CDR3 length is 16 residues. CDR1 SGHKS and CDR2 YYEKEE come from the germline V gene (reference sequence). The CDR3 here is CASSLAGTGSYNEQFF. The CDR3 nucleotides are TGTGCCAGCAGCTTGGCCGGGACAGGGTCCTACAATGAGCAGTTCTTC.

This clone has just one count. The chain uses TRBV7-2 and TRBJ2-7; TRBD1 is a possible D gene (6 bases). The CDR3 runs 16 residues. Germline V gene sequence: CDR1 SGHTA, CDR2 FQGNSA. The ends were cut back, 3 bases at V and 0 bases at J, with 15 bases in the middle. CDR3 DNA sequence: TGTGCCAGCAGCTTCACACAGGGAACCCCCTCCTACGAGCAGTACTTC. This codes for CASSFTQGTPSYEQYF.

The J gene is TRBJ1-4, the V gene TRBV18; possible D gene TRBD1, 5 bases. The CDR3 length is 18 residues. Germline CDR1 is KGHSH and CDR2 is LQKENI. Trimming removed 6 bases from V and 0 bases from J, with 20 bases in between. The CDR3 bases are TGTGCCAGCTCTTCCCTAATCCAGGGAATTGCAACTAATGAAAAACTGTTTTTT. Translating it yields CASSSLIQGIATNEKLFF.

This clone was found a few times. The V call is TRBV29-1, the J call TRBJ1-5; D not certain. From germline, CDR1 is SQVTM and CDR2 ANQGSEA. This CDR3 comprises 14 residues. V lost 4 bases and J 1 base, leaving 11 bases between the germline ends. CDR3 bases: TGCAGCGTTGGAGATCGTGGGAGCAATCAGCCCCAGCATTTT. Amino acid sequence: CSVGDRGSNQPQHF.

V and J are TRBV3-1 (or the pseudogene TRBV3-2) and TRBJ1-3; D ambiguous. Germline CDR1 LGHDT, CDR2 YNNKEL (reference sequence). This CDR3 is 12 amino acids long. V shed 4 bases and J shed 5 bases, with 6 bases lying between them. The CDR3, as DNA: TGTGCCAGCAGCCTTAGCCGAAACACCATATATTTT. This encodes CASSLSRNTIYF.

In its sample, this clone was seen a few times. This chain connects TRBV2 to TRBJ1-4, with a tentative D call TRBD1 (6 bases). Germline CDR1 is SNHLY and CDR2 is FYNNEI. Trimming pared 7 bases from V and 5 bases from J, leaving 14 bases between. The length of the CDR3 is 14 residues. In nucleotides, the CDR3 is TGTGCCAGCAAGCCCTCGGACAGAAATGAAAAACTGTTTTTT. Translating it yields CASKPSDRNEKLFF.

This clone was counted once. The chain combines TRBV29-1 with TRBJ1-2, with a tentative D call TRBD1 (6 bases). Germline V gene sequence: CDR1 SQVTM, CDR2 ANQGSEA. Between the trimmed V and J ends, which lost 2 bases and 8 bases, there was a span of 9 bases. CDR3 length equals 11 residues. CDR3 in amino acids: CSVEQGSGYTF. The CDR3 region has the DNA TGCAGCGTTGAACAGGGGAGCGGCTACACCTTC. Full variable domain (rest looked up from reference TRBV29-1 and TRBJ1-2): SAVISQKPSRDICQRGTSLTIQCQVDSQVTMMFWYRQQPGQSLTLIATANQGSEATYESGFVIDKFPISRPNLTFSTLTVSNMSPEDSSIYLCSVEQGSGYTFGSGTRLTVV.

The rearrangement uses TRBV28 and TRBJ2-3; 13 bases are a match to TRBD2. The germline V gene encodes CDR1 MDHEN and CDR2 SYDVKM. CDR3 length: 15 amino acids. V gave up 9 bases and J gave up 5 bases; unmatched junction bases: 8. The CDR3 nucleotides are TGTGCCAGTGGACTAGCGGGAGCAGGAGGAGATACGCAGTATTTT. Protein product: CASGLAGAGGDTQYF.

V is TRBV7-2 and J is TRBJ2-1; D gene uncertain. The CDR3 is made up of 12 amino acids. Germline CDR1 is SGHTA and CDR2 is FQGNSA. V lost 2 bases and J 7 bases, leaving 6 bases between the germline ends. In nucleotides, the CDR3 is TGTGCCAGCAGCTTAAGTTTAAATGAGCAGTTCTTC. As protein: CASSLSLNEQFF. The complete variable domain, with remaining parts taken from reference TRBV7-2 and TRBJ2-1, reads GAGVSQSPSNKVTEKGKDVELRCDPISGHTALYWYRQSLGQGLEFLIYFQGNSAPDKSGLPSDRFSAERTGGSVSTLTIQRTQQEDSAVYLCASSLSLNEQFFGPGTRLTVL.

The rearrangement joins TRBV10-3 to TRBJ2-3; possibly TRBD2 for D (5 bases). CDR3 length: 13 residues. V was cut by 6 bases and J by 4 bases, with 11 bases left in between. CDR1 ENHRY and CDR2 SYGVKD come from the germline V gene. This chain's CDR3 is CAIRAEGADTQYF. CDR3 DNA sequence: TGTGCCATCAGGGCCGAGGGCGCAGATACGCAGTATTTT.

This chain connects TRBV5-1 to TRBJ1-2, with D possibly matching TRBD1 (6 bases). The CDR3 runs to 13 residues. The V and J ends lost 4 bases and 6 bases respectively, with 13 bases between them. Germline CDR1 reads SGHRS; CDR2 reads YFSETQ. CDR3: CASSPNTGNGYTF. For the CDR3, the DNA is TGCGCCAGCAGCCCTAACACAGGGAATGGCTACACCTTC.

The V gene is TRBV5-4, the J gene TRBJ2-7; D is undetermined. V was pared by 4 bases and J by 6 bases, with 14 bases between. This CDR3 spans 13 amino acids. Germline V gene sequence: CDR1 SGHNT, CDR2 YYREEE (reference sequence). The CDR3 reads CASSPPESGEQYF. CDR3 bases: TGTGCCAGCAGCCCCCCGGAGTCTGGCGAGCAGTACTTC.

The rearrangement links TRBV7-2 to TRBJ1-6; the D is unclear. The CDR3 contains 14 residues. The ends were cut back, 1 base at V and 10 bases at J, with 11 bases in the middle. Per germline, CDR1 SGHTA and CDR2 FQGNSA. This CDR3 is CASSLVRVGSPLHF. Written as DNA, the CDR3 is TGTGCCAGCAGCTTAGTCAGAGTAGGGTCACCCCTCCACTTT. Based on the CDR3 plus reference TRBV7-2 and TRBJ1-6, the full variable domain is GAGVSQSPSNKVTEKGKDVELRCDPISGHTALYWYRQSLGQGLEFLIYFQGNSAPDKSGLPSDRFSAERTGGSVSTLTIQRTQQEDSAVYLCASSLVRVGSPLHFGNGTRLTVT.

The chain combines TRBV5-1 with TRBJ1-6; D is unresolved. Germline CDR1 reads SGHRS; CDR2 reads YFSETQ. V lost 4 bases, J lost 5 bases, and 4 bases lay in between. This CDR3 contains 12 residues. The CDR3 loop is CASSVNNSPLHF. In DNA, the CDR3 is TGCGCCAGCAGCGTGAATAATTCACCCCTCCACTTT.

This chain uses TRBV5-1 with TRBJ2-3, with 12 bases aligning to TRBD2. The CDR3 is made up of 18 amino acids. The germline CDR1 and CDR2 sequences are SGHRS and YFSETQ. With 4 bases clipped from V and 4 bases from J, the junction kept 13 bases outside the gene matches. The CDR3 DNA reads as TGCGCCAGCAGCCGCGACGCGACTAGCGGGAGCCTTGCAGATACGCAGTATTTT. It specifies CASSRDATSGSLADTQYF.

The chain uses TRBV15 and TRBJ2-5; 7 bases line up with TRBD2. The trim removed 1 base at V and 5 bases at J, leaving 10 bases unmatched. The CDR3 extends over 16 amino acids. The germline V gene has CDR1 LNHNV and CDR2 YYDKDF (reference sequence). In DNA, the CDR3 is TGTGCCACCAGCAGAGTTGGGAGGGGTGAAGGGGAGACCCAGTACTTC. This translates into CATSRVGRGEGETQYF.

This CDR3 is CSASDLYGYTF. The CDR3, as DNA: TGCAGTGCTAGTGATCTCTATGGCTACACCTTC. The gene calls are TRBV20-1 and TRBJ1-2; unclear D gene. Germline V CDR1 and CDR2: DFQATT, SNEGSKA (reference sequence). Trimming cost V 3 bases and J 4 bases, with 6 bases left between them. This CDR3 comprises 11 residues.

The chain couples TRBV15 to TRBJ1-4, with D tentatively TRBD1 (5 bases). The CDR3 consists of 15 residues. V was trimmed by 1 base and J by 5 bases, leaving 11 bases between them. Germline V lookup: CDR1 LNHNV, CDR2 YYDKDF (reference sequence). The CDR3 coding sequence is TGTGCCACCAGCAGAGCCGGGACCTACAATGAAAAACTGTTTTTT. This sequence encodes CATSRAGTYNEKLFF.

The chain joins TRBV7-8 to TRBJ2-7, with TRBD1 matching over 8 bases. Germline CDR1 SGHVS, CDR2 FQNEAQ. V shed 2 bases and J 6 bases; nucleotides not matched to a gene: 9. The CDR3 consists of 15 residues. CDR3 sequence: CASSLQGAVVAEQYF. CDR3 DNA sequence: TGTGCCAGCAGCTTACAGGGGGCAGTCGTCGCCGAGCAGTACTTC.

The rearrangement links TRBV6-5 to TRBJ1-1; no clear D. V lost 5 bases to trimming and J lost 5 bases, with 9 bases between them. CDR1 and CDR2 (germline): MNHEY, SVGAGI. This CDR3 is 12 amino acids long. The CDR3 protein is CASSTLGTEAFF. In DNA form, the CDR3 reads TGTGCCAGCAGTACCTTGGGGACTGAAGCTTTCTTT.

In this sample, this clone turned up many times. The chain uses TRBV3-1 (or the pseudogene TRBV3-2) and TRBJ1-2, with D possibly being TRBD1 (5 bases). The ends were cut back, 7 bases at V and 5 bases at J, with 11 bases in the middle. The length of the CDR3 is 12 residues. Per germline, CDR1 LGHDT and CDR2 YNNKEL (reference sequence). DNA of the CDR3: TGTGCCAGCACGGACACCACGTATGGCTACACCTTC. The encoded protein is CASTDTTYGYTF.

The V and J genes are TRBV7-8 and TRBJ1-6; D remains unclear. CDR3 length: 12 amino acids. Germline V gene sequence: CDR1 SGHVS, CDR2 FQNEAQ. Trimming pared 5 bases from V and 8 bases from J, leaving 7 bases between. The CDR3 is CASSQQHSPLHF. DNA of the CDR3: TGTGCCAGCAGCCAACAGCATTCACCCCTCCACTTT.

The gene calls are TRBV4-3 and TRBJ2-1; 7 nucleotides align to TRBD1. V gave up 3 bases and J gave up 5 bases; unmatched junction bases: 7. This CDR3 is built from 15 residues. Germline CDR1 and CDR2: LGHNA and YSLEER. Written as DNA, the CDR3 is TGCGCCAGCAGCCATCTGGGCGACAGGGACAATGAGCAGTTCTTC. Translation: CASSHLGDRDNEQFF.

This clone was detected only once. The J gene is TRBJ1-5, the V gene TRBV19; 7 positions match TRBD1. Germline-derived CDR1 and CDR2 are LNHDA and SQIVND (reference sequence). The CDR3 covers 18 residues. The V gene end was trimmed by 4 bases and the J gene end by 3 bases; junction bases not matched to a gene: 15. CDR3: CASSTGGGDGRYNQPQHF. Here the CDR3 DNA reads TGTGCCAGTAGTACAGGGGGTGGAGACGGTAGATACAATCAGCCCCAGCATTTT.

This clone was counted a single time. This sequence joins TRBV4-1 and TRBJ1-2; TRBD1 matches at 11 bases. The CDR3 is 17 amino acids. The trim removed 6 bases at V and 0 bases at J, leaving 9 bases unmatched. In germline, CDR1 is MGHRA, CDR2 YSYEKL. The CDR3 protein is CASRGQGGSGANYGYTF. The CDR3 DNA reads TGCGCCAGCAGGGGACAGGGGGGATCGGGAGCTAACTATGGCTACACCTTC.

V usage is TRBV7-2 and J usage is TRBJ1-2; D is possibly TRBD1 (5 bases). Trimming removed 5 bases from V and 7 bases from J, with 14 bases in between. Germline V CDR1 and CDR2: SGHTA, FQGNSA. The CDR3 length is 13 residues. The CDR3 nucleotides read TGTGCCAGCAGCGGAACTCAGGGTGGTGGCTACACCTTC. Translation gives CASSGTQGGGYTF.

This clone was seen once. V gene TRBV2 combines with J gene TRBJ1-1; 7 bases line up with TRBD1. The CDR3 extends over 13 amino acids. The junction had 12 bases not matched to a gene; V was cut back by 6 bases and J by 11 bases. Germline V gives CDR1 SNHLY, CDR2 FYNNEI. CDR3 DNA sequence: TGTGCCAGCAGAAACAGGGGTTTTGACCCGGCTTTCTTT. It is translated as CASRNRGFDPAFF.

This chain connects TRBV10-3 to TRBJ1-6, with TRBD1 identical over 7 bases. The CDR3 length is 15 residues. Losses at the gene ends were 3 bases for V and 6 bases for J; bases not matched to a gene: 5. CDR1 is ENHRY, CDR2 SYGVKD, per germline. DNA of the CDR3: TGTGCCATCAGTGACGGGACAGTCGGTAATTCACCCCTCCACTTT. This translates into CAISDGTVGNSPLHF.

V is TRBV27 and J is TRBJ2-2; D unclear. CDR3 length equals 12 residues. The V gene lost 5 bases and the J gene lost 7 bases, with 8 bases spanning the gap. Germline CDR1 MNHEY, CDR2 SMNVEV (reference sequence). CDR3 loop: CASSLPDGELFF. The DNA for the CDR3 is TGTGCCAGCAGTCTTCCGGACGGGGAGCTGTTTTTT.

V usage is TRBV19 and J usage is TRBJ1-5; 10 bases agree with TRBD1. The CDR3 consists of 15 residues. J gave up 6 bases and V 9 bases, and 11 bases lay outside the gene matches. Germline-derived CDR1 and CDR2 are LNHDA and SQIVND (reference sequence). The CDR3 sequence: CASKTRGQGFQPQHF. The DNA for the CDR3 is TGTGCCAGCAAGACCAGGGGACAGGGGTTTCAGCCCCAGCATTTT.